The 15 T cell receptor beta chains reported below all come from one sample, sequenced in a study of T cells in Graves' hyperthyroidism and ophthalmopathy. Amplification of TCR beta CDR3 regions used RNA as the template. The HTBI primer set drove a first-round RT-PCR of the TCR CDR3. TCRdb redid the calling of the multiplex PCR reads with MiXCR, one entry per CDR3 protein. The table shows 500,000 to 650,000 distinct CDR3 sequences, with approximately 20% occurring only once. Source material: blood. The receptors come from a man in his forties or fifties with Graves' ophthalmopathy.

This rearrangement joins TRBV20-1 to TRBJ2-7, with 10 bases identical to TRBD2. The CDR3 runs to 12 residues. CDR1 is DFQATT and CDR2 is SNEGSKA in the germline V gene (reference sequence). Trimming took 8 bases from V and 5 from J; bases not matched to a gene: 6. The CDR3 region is CSTSGGADEQYF. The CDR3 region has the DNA TGCAGTACCAGCGGGGGGGCCGACGAGCAGTACTTC.

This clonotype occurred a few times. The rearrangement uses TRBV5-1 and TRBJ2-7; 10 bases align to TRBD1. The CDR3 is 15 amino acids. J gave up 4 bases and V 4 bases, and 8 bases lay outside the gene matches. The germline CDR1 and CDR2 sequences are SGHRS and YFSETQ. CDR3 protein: CASSVRTGGEYEQYF. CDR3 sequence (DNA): TGCGCCAGCAGCGTTCGGACAGGGGGAGAGTACGAGCAGTACTTC.

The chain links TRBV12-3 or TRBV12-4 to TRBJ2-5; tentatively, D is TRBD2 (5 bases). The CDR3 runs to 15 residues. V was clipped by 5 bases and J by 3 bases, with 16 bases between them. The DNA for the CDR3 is TGTGCCAGCAGTCTTCTACAACCGGGGAAAGAGACCCAGTACTTC. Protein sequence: CASSLLQPGKETQYF.

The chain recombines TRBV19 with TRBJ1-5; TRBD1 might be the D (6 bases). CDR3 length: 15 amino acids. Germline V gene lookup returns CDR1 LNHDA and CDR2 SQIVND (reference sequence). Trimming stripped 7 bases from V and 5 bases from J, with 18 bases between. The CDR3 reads CASTATGHPYQPQHF. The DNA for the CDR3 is TGTGCCAGTACTGCTACAGGGCATCCCTATCAGCCCCAGCATTTT.

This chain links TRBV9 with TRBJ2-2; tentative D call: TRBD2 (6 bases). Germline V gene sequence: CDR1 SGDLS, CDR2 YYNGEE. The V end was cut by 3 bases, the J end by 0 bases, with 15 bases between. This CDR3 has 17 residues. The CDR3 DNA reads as TGTGCCAGCAGCGCCCCAAGGAGGGGTCCGAACACCGGGGAGCTGTTTTTT. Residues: CASSAPRRGPNTGELFF.

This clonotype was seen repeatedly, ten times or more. The CDR3 protein is CASSPPRQGTAYEQYF. The CDR3 region has the DNA TGTGCCAGCAGTCCCCCCCGACAGGGGACGGCCTACGAGCAGTACTTC. V gene TRBV6-2 or TRBV6-3 combines with J gene TRBJ2-7; TRBD1 matches at 8 bases. The ends lost 5 bases at V and 2 bases at J; junction bases unmatched: 11. CDR1 is MNHEY and CDR2 is SVGEGT in the germline V gene. The CDR3 has 16 residues.

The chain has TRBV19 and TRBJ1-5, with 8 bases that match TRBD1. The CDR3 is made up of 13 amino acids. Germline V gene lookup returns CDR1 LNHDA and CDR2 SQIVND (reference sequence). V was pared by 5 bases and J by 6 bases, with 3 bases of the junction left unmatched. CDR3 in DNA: TGTGCCAGTAGTGGGCAGGGGGCTCAGCCCCAGCATTTT. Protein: CASSGQGAQPQHF.

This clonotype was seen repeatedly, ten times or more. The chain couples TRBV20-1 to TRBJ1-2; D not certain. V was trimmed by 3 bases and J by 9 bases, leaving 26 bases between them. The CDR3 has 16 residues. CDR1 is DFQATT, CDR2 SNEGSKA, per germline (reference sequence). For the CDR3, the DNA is TGCAGTGCTAGCCCAACGAGGTGGGATGGGGAGACCTGCTACACCTTC. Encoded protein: CSASPTRWDGETCYTF.

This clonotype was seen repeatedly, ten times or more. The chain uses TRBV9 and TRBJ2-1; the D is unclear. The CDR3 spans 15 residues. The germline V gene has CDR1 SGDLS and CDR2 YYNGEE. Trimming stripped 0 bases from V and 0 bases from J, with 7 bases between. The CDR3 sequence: CASSVEYSSYNEQFF. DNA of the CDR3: TGTGCCAGCAGCGTAGAGTACAGCTCCTACAATGAGCAGTTCTTC.

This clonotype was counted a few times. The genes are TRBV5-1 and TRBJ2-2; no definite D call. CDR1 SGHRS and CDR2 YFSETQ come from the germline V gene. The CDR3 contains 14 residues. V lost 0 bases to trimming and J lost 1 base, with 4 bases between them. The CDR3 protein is CASSLDWNTGELFF. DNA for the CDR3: TGCGCCAGCAGCTTGGACTGGAACACCGGGGAGCTGTTTTTT.

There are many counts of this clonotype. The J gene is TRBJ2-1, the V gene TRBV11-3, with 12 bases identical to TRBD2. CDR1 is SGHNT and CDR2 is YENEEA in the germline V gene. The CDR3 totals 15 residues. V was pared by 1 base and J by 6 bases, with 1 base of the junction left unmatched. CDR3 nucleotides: TGTGCCAGCAGCTTAGGGGGACTAGCGGGCAATGAGCAGTTCTTC. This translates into CASSLGGLAGNEQFF.

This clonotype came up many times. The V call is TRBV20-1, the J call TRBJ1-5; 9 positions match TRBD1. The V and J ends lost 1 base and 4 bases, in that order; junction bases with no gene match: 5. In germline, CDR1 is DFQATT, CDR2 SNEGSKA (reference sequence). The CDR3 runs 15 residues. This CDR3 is CSARGRDRENQPQHF. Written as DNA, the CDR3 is TGCAGTGCTAGAGGACGGGACAGGGAGAATCAGCCCCAGCATTTT.

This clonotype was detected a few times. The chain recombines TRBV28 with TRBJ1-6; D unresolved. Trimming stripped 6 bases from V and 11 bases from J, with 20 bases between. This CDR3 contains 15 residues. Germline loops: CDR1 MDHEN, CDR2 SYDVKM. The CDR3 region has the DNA TGTGCCAGCAGCCGTTCGGGTCGCCTCGGGGCACCCCTCCACTTT. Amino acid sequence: CASSRSGRLGAPLHF.

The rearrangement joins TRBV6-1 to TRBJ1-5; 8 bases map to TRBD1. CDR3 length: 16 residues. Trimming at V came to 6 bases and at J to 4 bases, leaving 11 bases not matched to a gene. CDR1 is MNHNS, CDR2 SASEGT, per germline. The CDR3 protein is CASRRLDRAVNQPQHF. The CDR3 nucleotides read TGTGCCAGCAGACGACTGGACAGGGCTGTGAATCAGCCCCAGCATTTT.

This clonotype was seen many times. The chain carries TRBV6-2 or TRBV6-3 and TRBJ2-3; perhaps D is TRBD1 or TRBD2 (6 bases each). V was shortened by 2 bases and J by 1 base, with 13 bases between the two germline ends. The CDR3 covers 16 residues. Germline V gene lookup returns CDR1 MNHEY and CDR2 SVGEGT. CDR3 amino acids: CASSYRWGAGTDTQYF. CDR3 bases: TGTGCCAGCAGTTACCGGTGGGGGGCCGGCACAGATACGCAGTATTTT.